Sequencing of this T cell receptor (beta chain) was carried out in a study of blood T cell repertoires in COVID-19. As for the study in general: Samples representing acute and convalescent COVID-19 were sourced from the United States, Italy and Spain. Nucleic acid was either cDNA or gDNA, and it came from T cells, B-cell-depleted T cells, or PBMCs.

In the authors' workflow: Reference gene primer amplification gave nucleated cell count estimates. Assay used: immunoSEQ multiplex PCR; TCRdb lists only in-frame clones, some missing. The V and J calls and clone size were taken over from that table, and D and trimming were inferred from the DNA. The table shows roughly 200,000 clones, with about 84% occurring only once. The CDR3 sequence is 16 residues long. The germline CDR1 and CDR2 sequences are SNHLY and FYNNEI. Unmatched junction bases numbered 13, after V lost 2 bases and J lost 7 bases. The gene calls are TRBV2 and TRBJ2-7, with 8 bases matching TRBD1. The source is a person aged 65-85 years with COVID-19, enrolled during active disease. The sequenced material came from peripheral blood. This CDR3 is CASSEPGTGPLREQYF. For the CDR3, the DNA is TGTGCCAGCAGTGAACCAGGGACAGGCCCTTTGAGGGAGCAGTACTTC.